This TCR beta chain was observed in a study of cytomegalovirus exposure and HLA in healthy donors. As for the study in general: One earlier analysis, a look at around 170 million T cells, found more than 100 million unique TCR beta sequences.

The CDR3 sequence is 15 residues long. The ends lost 6 bases at V and 5 bases at J; junction bases unmatched: 7. Germline-derived CDR1 and CDR2 are SNHLY and FYNNEI. Study-wide results and caveats: Across all donors, roughly uniform sequencing depth was an assumption of the presence/absence analyses. According to a later analysis, most TCR beta chains associated with CMV appeared HLA-restricted. Earlier results showed most TCR beta V segments being productive about 87% or about 30% of the time.

PCR amplification relied on 60 Vbeta primers (plus 13 Jbeta primers). Profiling relied on immunoSEQ multiplex PCR, and the TCRdb table lists in-frame clones only, not all of them. The table records roughly 100,000 clones, more than 70% of them present only once. As to this clone: The antigen is undetermined.

Sequenced input: PBMCs. This clonotype originated in a middle-aged man in good health and CMV-seronegative. J is TRBJ1-2 and V is TRBV2; 12 positions agree with TRBD1. The CDR3 DNA is TGTGCCAGCAGAGGGGGACAGGGGGCGTGGTATGGCTACACCTTC. Protein: CASRGGQGAWYGYTF.